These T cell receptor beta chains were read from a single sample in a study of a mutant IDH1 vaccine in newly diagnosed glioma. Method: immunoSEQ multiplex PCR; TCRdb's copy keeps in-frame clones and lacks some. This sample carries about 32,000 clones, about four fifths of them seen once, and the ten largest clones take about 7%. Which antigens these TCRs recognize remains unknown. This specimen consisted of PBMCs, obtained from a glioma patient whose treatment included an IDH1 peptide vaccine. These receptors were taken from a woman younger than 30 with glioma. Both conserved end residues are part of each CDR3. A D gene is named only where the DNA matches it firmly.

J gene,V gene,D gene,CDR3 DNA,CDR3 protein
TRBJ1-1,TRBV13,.,TGTGCCAGCAGCTTTCAGGCTAACACTGAAGCTTTCTTT,CASSFQANTEAFF
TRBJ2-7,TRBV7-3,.,TGTGCCAGCAGCCCGAGCCAGGGGGGCGAGCAGTACTTC,CASSPSQGGEQYF
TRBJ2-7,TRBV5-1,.,TGCGCCAGCAGCTGGGGCAGCTACGAGCAGTACTTC,CASSWGSYEQYF
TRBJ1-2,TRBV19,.,TGTGCCAGTAGTATAGAGTCAGCGGCCCTCCTCTATGGCTACACCTTC,CASSIESAALLYGYTF
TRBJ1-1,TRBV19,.,TGTGCCAGTAGCTATCAACAGGGAGCCTCTGAAGCTTTCTTT,CASSYQQGASEAFF
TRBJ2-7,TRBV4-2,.,TGTGCCAGCAGCCAAGGGGTCTCCTACGAGCAGTACTTC,CASSQGVSYEQYF
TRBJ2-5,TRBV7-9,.,TGTGCCAGCAGTAGGTCGACCCAGTACTTC,CASSRSTQYF
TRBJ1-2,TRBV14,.,TGTGCCAGCAGCCAAGTTACTACCTATGGCTACACCTTC,CASSQVTTYGYTF
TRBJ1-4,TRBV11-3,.,TGTGCCAGCAGCTTAGAGCCAGGGAGGGATGAAAAACTGTTTTTT,CASSLEPGRDEKLFF
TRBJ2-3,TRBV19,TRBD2,TGTGCCAGTAGTATCGGGACTAGCTACACAGATACGCAGTATTTT,CASSIGTSYTDTQYF
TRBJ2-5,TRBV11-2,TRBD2,TGTGCCAGCAGCTTAGGGGAGGGGAGAAGGGTGACCCAGTACTTC,CASSLGEGRRVTQYF
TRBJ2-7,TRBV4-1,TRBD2,TGCGCCAGCAGCCAAGGCTTCCTAGCGGGCCAGGAGCAGTACTTC,CASSQGFLAGQEQYF
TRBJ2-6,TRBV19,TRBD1,TGTGCCAGTAGTATAAGACAGGGACGGTCCGGGGCCAACGTCCTGACTTTC,CASSIRQGRSGANVLTF
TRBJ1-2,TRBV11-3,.,TGTGCCAGCAGCTTAGCGGGGGGTACAGCCGCCTATGGCTACACCTTC,CASSLAGGTAAYGYTF